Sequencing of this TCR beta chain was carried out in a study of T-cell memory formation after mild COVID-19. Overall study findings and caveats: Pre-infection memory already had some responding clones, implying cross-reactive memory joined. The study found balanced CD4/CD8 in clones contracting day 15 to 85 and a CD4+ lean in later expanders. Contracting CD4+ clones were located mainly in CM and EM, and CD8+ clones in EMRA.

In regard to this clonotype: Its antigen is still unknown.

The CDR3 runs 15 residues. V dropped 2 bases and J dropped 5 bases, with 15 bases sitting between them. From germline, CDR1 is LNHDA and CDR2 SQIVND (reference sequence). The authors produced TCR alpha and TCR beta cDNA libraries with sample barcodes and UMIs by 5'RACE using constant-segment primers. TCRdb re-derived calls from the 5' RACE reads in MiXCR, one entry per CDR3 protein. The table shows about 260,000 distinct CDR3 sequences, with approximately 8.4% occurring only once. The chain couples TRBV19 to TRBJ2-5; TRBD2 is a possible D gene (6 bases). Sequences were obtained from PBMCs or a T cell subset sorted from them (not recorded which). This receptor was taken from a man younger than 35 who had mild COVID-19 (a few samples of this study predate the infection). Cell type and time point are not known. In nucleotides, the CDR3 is TGTGCCAGTAGTATACGGTCTCCAGGAGGGGAGACCCAGTACTTC. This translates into CASSIRSPGGETQYF.